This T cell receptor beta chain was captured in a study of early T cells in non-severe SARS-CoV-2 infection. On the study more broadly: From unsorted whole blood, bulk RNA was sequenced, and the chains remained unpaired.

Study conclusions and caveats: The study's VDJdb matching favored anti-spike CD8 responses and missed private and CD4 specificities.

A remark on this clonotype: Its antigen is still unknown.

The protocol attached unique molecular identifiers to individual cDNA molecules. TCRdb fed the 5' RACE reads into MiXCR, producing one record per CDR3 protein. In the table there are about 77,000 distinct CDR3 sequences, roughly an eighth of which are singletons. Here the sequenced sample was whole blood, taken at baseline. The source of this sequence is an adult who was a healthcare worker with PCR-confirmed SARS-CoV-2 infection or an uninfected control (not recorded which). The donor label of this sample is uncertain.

CDR3: CASSPGGLPVSYEQYF. The CDR3 nucleotides read TGTGCCAGCAGCCCGGGGGGACTTCCCGTCTCCTACGAGCAGTACTTC. The rearrangement links TRBV12-3 or TRBV12-4 to TRBJ2-7; 7 bases match TRBD2. CDR3 length: 16 residues. V shed 6 bases and J 0 bases; nucleotides not matched to a gene: 11.